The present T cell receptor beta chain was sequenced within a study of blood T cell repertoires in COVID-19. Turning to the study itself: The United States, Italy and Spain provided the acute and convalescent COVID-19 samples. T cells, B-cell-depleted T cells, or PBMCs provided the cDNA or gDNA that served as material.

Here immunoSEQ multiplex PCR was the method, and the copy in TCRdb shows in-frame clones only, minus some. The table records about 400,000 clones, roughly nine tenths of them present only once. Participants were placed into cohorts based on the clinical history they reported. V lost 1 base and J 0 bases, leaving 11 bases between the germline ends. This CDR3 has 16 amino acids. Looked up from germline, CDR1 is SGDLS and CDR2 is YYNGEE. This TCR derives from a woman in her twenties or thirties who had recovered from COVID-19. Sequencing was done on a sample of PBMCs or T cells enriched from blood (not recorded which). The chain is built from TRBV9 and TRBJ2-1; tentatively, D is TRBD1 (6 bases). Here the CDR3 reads CASSVNRASSYNEQFF. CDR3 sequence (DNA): TGTGCCAGCAGCGTAAACAGGGCAAGCTCCTACAATGAGCAGTTCTTC.